This T cell receptor (beta chain) was sequenced during a study of cytomegalovirus exposure and HLA in healthy donors. Study-level results: Sequencing probably produced one cluster of sequence variants that were highly shared. A few V segments could not be told apart, such as TRBV6-2 and TRBV6-3, and were left out.

CDR1 and CDR2 (germline): MNHEY, SVGAGI. The V end was cut by 2 bases, the J end by 5 bases, with 9 bases between. This CDR3 is built from 14 residues. On this clone: Its specificity is unknown.

PCR was performed using 60 Vbeta and 13 Jbeta primers. The data were produced by immunoSEQ multiplex PCR, yet TCRdb's version contains in-frame clones alone and is incomplete. Its table records about 200,000 clones. This clonotype was obtained from a woman in her twenties or thirties in good health and CMV-seropositive. The sample comprised PBMCs. The chain links TRBV6-5 to TRBJ2-2, with a possible D match to TRBD2 (5 bases). CDR3 DNA sequence: TGTGCCAGCAGTTACACCCGGGGAACCGGGGAGCTGTTTTTT. It specifies CASSYTRGTGELFF.